This record concerns one T cell receptor (beta chain) sequence. This sample is drawn from a study of OX40 agonist ivuxolimab in advanced cancers. The wider study: Those treated in dose escalation had hepatocellular carcinoma, melanoma, renal cell cancer or head and neck cancer.

Germline CDR1 SEHNR, CDR2 FQNEAQ (reference sequence). This CDR3 has 15 residues. Trimming cost V 5 bases and J 8 bases, with 19 bases left between them. Profiled with immunoSEQ multiplex PCR; TCRdb holds only in-frame clones, not every one. The table includes 50,000 to 70,000 clones, around 81% detected once. The chain has TRBV7-9 and TRBJ2-1; D might be TRBD1 (5 bases). Specimen: CD4+ or CD8+ T cells sorted from blood, collected in a trial of the OX40 agonist ivuxolimab. The receptor's source is an adult with an advanced solid tumor such as melanoma, head and neck, liver or kidney cancer. The CDR3 nucleotides are TGTGCCAGCAGCCCCAGGGCAGTGGTAATTGATGAGCAGTTCTTC. It codes for CASSPRAVVIDEQFF.